This T cell receptor beta chain was sequenced during a study of T-cell memory formation after mild COVID-19. TCRdb reprocessed the 5' RACE reads via MiXCR and lists one record per CDR3 protein. This table has 450,000 or so distinct CDR3 sequences, more than 20% appearing once. Points from the study as a whole: Second-wave clones peaking on day 37 lacked confirmed SARS-CoV-2 specificity.

V was pared by 7 bases and J by 3 bases, with 4 bases of the junction left unmatched. The CDR3 length is 12 residues. CDR1 is DFQATT and CDR2 is SNEGSKA in the germline V gene (reference sequence). This clonotype was counted between two and nine times. Its target is not known. The sequencing input was PBMCs or a T cell subset sorted from them (not recorded which). The clonotype originates from an adult woman who had mild COVID-19 (a few samples of this study predate the infection). Cell type and time point are not known. The genes are TRBV20-1 and TRBJ2-7; TRBD1 aligns across 9 bases. CDR3 coding DNA: TGCAGTGTTTGGACAGGGGTCTACGAGCAGTACTTC. It translates to CSVWTGVYEQYF.